This TCR beta chain appears in the sequencing data of a study of T cell repertoires in cytomegalovirus infection. Study-wide background: An indication of both CMV infection and matching HLA type came from public TCR beta signatures.

TCRdb independently ran MiXCR on the reads; one entry per CDR3 protein. The sample has about 130,000 distinct CDR3 sequences; less than 9.5% are singletons. This clonotype was found many times. The source is a human donor in good health (CMV status not recorded). Some clones in this sample may be carry-over from other donors' samples. Source material: PBMCs.

The CDR3 reads CASSQGVLNTEAFF. The CDR3 DNA sequence: TGTGCCAGCAGCCAAGGGGTGCTGAACACTGAAGCTTTCTTT. The gene calls are TRBV5-6 and TRBJ1-1; D might be TRBD1 (5 bases). The germline V and J ends were trimmed by 4 bases and 0 bases, with 10 bases remaining between them. This CDR3 has 14 residues. Germline V gene data show CDR1 as SGHDT and CDR2 as YYEEEE. The whole variable domain, remainder taken from reference TRBV5-6 and TRBJ1-1, is DAGVTQSPTHLIKTRGQQVTLRCSPKSGHDTVSWYQQALGQGPQFIFQYYEEEERQRGNFPDRFSGHQFPNYSSELNVNALLLGDSALYLCASSQGVLNTEAFFGQGTRLTVV.